This T cell receptor beta chain was identified during a study of beta chain features in type 1 diabetes. Study overall: In age, gender and cell yields, patients were similar to healthy donors. General study points: A pattern of fewer insertions and more deletions at VDJ junctions was seen in type 1 diabetes patients. Equally in patients and controls, PCR might preferentially amplify shorter templates.

This CDR3 spans 15 amino acids. V shed 5 bases and J shed 1 base, with 14 bases lying between them. CDR1 PRHDT and CDR2 FYEKMQ come from the germline V gene (reference sequence). Reverse transcribing all isolated RNA meant expressed TCRB transcripts were sequenced. Here immunoSEQ multiplex PCR was the method, and the copy in TCRdb shows in-frame clones only, minus some. The sample yields 860,000 or so clones, about a sixth seen once. This clone has more than one count but fewer than ten. Its antigen is unknown. V gene TRBV13 combines with J gene TRBJ1-1; D remains unclear. The sequenced sample consisted of naive CD4+ T cells from blood. This TCR was sampled from a woman younger than 30 in good health. The CDR3 spells CASSRREKGNTEAFF. The CDR3 coding sequence is TGTGCCAGCAGCAGAAGGGAGAAGGGGAACACTGAAGCTTTCTTT.